This record looks at one T cell receptor (beta chain) sequence and its context. This clone's antigen is unknown. No quality values exist for individual bases; no much larger clone is one base distant. The data originate from a study of blood T cell repertoires in COVID-19 (dated by TCRdb to the early 2020s). Describing the broader study: Collaborator samples came from the United States, Italy and Spain and covered acute and convalescent phases of COVID-19. The prospective study material was composed of cDNA or gDNA derived from T cells, B-cell-depleted T cells, or PBMCs. Deeply sampled blood TCRbeta repertoires from subjects exposed to, actively infected with, or recovered from COVID-19 were included in the dataset. The repertoires were made available in a free public database intended to serve as a resource for research on the immune response to SARS-CoV-2. Samples came from the ongoing ImmuneRACE study (first 160 participants) plus 1,254 subjects from 6 global collaborators. The sample metadata nearly always contained a de-identified subject ID, COVID-19 status, age in years and sex. Where HLA class I and class II types were available, the types were taken from metadata supplied by the sample provider, not from assay-based typing. The full study reports these points: The quantity of clinical and demographic metadata differed by source and by participant and was supplied without curation.

From its cysteine to its phenylalanine, the CDR3 spans 16 amino acids. The kept DNA is CDR3 alone, 48 bases in frame from the first base. Relative to germline, V is 0 bases shorter and J is 9 bases shorter, with 17 bases between their ends. CDR1 and CDR2 (MNHEY, SVGEGT) derive from the germline V gene. The immunoSEQ Assay, a bias-controlled multiplex PCR, was used to amplify TCRbeta CDR3 regions from genomic DNA. Regarding the original processing steps: Within the assay, amplification of reference gene primers was used to estimate how many nucleated cells each sample contained. Sequence reads were collapsed and filtered to measure the absolute abundance of every unique TCRbeta CDR3 rearrangement. Productive Simpson clonality was computed per sample as the square root of Simpson's diversity index over productive rearrangements. This immuneACCESS table, as held by TCRdb, lists in-frame sequences with V and J called but not all clones. Of the missing ones, under half trace to an unresolved V gene in checked studies; the others have no known cause. V and J calls and clone size are as listed in that table; D and trimming were resolved from the DNA. The sample table records more than 300,000 clones; approximately 88% of these occur just once. Of the sample, roughly 6.7% falls within the top ten clones.

Another Seattle source contributed samples from volunteer blood donors who had recovered from COVID-19. Whole blood was collected in K2EDTA tubes by collaborating institutions according to the institutions' own protocols. For TCRbeta analysis, collaborators shipped samples as frozen whole blood, isolated PBMCs, or DNA extracted from either of those sample types. The sequenced sample was peripheral blood. Recombination joined TRBV6-2 or TRBV6-3 with TRBJ1-4, with a tentative D gene TRBD1 over 5 matching bases. This receptor was taken from a man aged 18 to 30 who had recovered from COVID-19. The CDR3 loop reads CASSYSVLGQPQKLFF. The DNA is as follows: TGTGCCAGCAGTTACTCGGTCCTGGGGCAGCCTCAAAAACTGTTTTTT.